Only one count was recorded for the clone carrying this TCR beta chain. Cohort assignment relied on participant-reported clinical history. The data derive from a study of blood T cell repertoires in COVID-19. Per germline, CDR1 SQVTM and CDR2 ANQGSEA. CDR3 size: 14 residues. The trim removed 7 bases at V and 1 base at J, leaving 4 bases unmatched. Assay used: immunoSEQ multiplex PCR; TCRdb lists only in-frame clones, some missing. Of 150,000 or so clones listed, more than 65% are singletons. Source material: PBMCs or T cells enriched from blood (not recorded which). This sequence was found in a man aged 45-65 years who had recovered from COVID-19. J is TRBJ1-5 and V is TRBV29-1; 10 positions agree with TRBD1. The CDR3 is CSAGTGESNQPQHF. In DNA form, the CDR3 reads TGCAGCGCCGGGACAGGGGAAAGCAATCAGCCCCAGCATTTT. Combining the CDR3 with reference TRBV29-1 and TRBJ1-5 gives the whole variable domain SAVISQKPSRDICQRGTSLTIQCQVDSQVTMMFWYRQQPGQSLTLIATANQGSEATYESGFVIDKFPISRPNLTFSTLTVSNMSPEDSSIYLCSAGTGESNQPQHFGDGTRLSIL.